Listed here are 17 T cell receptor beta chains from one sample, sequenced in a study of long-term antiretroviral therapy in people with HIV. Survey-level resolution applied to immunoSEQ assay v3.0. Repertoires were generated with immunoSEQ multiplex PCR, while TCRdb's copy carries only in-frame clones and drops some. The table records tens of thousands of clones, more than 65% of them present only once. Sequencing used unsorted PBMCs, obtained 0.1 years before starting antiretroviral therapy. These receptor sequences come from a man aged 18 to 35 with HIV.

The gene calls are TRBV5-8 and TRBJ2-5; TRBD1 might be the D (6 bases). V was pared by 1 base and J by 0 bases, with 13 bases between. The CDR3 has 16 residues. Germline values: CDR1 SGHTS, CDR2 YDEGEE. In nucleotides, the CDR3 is TGTGCCAGCAGCTTGTTGGGGGCCGGGTACCAAGAGACCCAGTACTTC. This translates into CASSLLGAGYQETQYF.

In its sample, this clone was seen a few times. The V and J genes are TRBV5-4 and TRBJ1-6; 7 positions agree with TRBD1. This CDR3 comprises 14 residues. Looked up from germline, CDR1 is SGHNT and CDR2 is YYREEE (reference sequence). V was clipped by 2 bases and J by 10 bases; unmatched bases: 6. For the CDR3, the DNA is TGTGCCAGCAGCTTACAGGGGAGGGGATCACCCCTCCACTTT. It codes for CASSLQGRGSPLHF. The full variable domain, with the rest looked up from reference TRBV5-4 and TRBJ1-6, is ETGVTQSPTHLIKTRGQQVTLRCSSQSGHNTVSWYQQALGQGPQFIFQYYREEENGRGNFPPRFSGLQFPNYSSELNVNALELDDSALYLCASSLQGRGSPLHFGNGTRLTVT.

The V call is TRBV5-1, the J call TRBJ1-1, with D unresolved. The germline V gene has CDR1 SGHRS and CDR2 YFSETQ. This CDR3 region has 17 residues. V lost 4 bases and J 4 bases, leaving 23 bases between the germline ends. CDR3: CASSPGGMAKTFTEAFF. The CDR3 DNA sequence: TGCGCCAGCAGCCCCGGAGGTATGGCCAAGACATTCACTGAAGCTTTCTTT.

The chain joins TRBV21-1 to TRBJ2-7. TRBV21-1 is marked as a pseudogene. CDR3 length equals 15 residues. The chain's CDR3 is CASSLLVGPPWGQYF. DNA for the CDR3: TGTGCCAGCAGCCTTCTGGTCGGCCCCCCGTGGGGGCAGTACTTC.

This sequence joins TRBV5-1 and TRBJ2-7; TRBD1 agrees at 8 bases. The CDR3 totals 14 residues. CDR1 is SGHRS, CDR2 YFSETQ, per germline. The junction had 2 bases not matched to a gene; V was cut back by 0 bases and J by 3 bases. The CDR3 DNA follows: TGCGCCAGCAGCTTGGGACAGGGGTACTACGAGCAGTACTTC. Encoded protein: CASSLGQGYYEQYF. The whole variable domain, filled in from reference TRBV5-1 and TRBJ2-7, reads KAGVTQTPRYLIKTRGQQVTLSCSPISGHRSVSWYQQTPGQGLQFLFEYFSETQRNKGNFPGRFSGRQFSNSRSEMNVSTLELGDSALYLCASSLGQGYYEQYFGPGTRLTVT.

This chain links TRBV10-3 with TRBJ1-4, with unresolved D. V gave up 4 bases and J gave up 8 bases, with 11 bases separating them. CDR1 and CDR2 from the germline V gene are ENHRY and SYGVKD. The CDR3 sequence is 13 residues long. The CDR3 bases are TGTGCCATCAGTGGAGACGCGGGCGAAAAACTGTTTTTT. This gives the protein CAISGDAGEKLFF.

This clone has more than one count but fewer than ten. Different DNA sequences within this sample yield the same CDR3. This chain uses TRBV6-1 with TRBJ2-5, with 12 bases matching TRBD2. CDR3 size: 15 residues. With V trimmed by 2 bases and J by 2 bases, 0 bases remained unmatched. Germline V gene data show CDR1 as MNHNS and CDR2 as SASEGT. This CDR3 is CASSELAGGQETQYF. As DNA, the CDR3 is TGTGCCAGCAGTGAACTAGCGGGGGGGCAAGAGACCCAGTACTTC.

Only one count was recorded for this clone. The CDR3 protein is CASSLASGIGSEQYF. Here the CDR3 DNA reads TGTGCCAGCAGCTTAGCGAGTGGGATAGGGAGCGAGCAGTACTTC. The chain joins TRBV7-9 to TRBJ2-7; D might be TRBD2 (5 bases). CDR3 length equals 15 residues. Trimming pared 0 bases from V and 6 bases from J, leaving 15 bases between. Germline V gene sequence: CDR1 SEHNR, CDR2 FQNEAQ (reference sequence). Full variable domain (rest looked up from reference TRBV7-9 and TRBJ2-7): DTGVSQNPRHKITKRGQNVTFRCDPISEHNRLYWYRQTLGQGPEFLTYFQNEAQLEKSRLLSDRFSAERPKGSFSTLEIQRTEQGDSAMYLCASSLASGIGSEQYFGPGTRLTVT.

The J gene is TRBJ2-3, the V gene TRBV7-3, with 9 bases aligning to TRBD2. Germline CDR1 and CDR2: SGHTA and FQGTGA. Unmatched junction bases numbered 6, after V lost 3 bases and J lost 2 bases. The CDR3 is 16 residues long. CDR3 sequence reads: CASSFPTSGYTDTQYF. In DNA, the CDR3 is TGTGCCAGCAGCTTCCCGACTAGCGGATACACAGATACGCAGTATTTT.

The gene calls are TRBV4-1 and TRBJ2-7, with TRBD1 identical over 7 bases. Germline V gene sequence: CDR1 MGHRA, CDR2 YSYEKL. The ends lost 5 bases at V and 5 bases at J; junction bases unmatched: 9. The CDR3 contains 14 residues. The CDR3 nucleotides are TGCGCCAGCAGCGAAGTTGACAGGGTCCACGAGCAGTACTTC. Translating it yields CASSEVDRVHEQYF.

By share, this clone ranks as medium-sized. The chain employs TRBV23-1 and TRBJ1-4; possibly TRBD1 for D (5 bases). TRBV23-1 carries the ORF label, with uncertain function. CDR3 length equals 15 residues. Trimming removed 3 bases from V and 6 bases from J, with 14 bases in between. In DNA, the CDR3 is TGCGCCAGCAGTCAGACTCGGGACGGCCATGAAAAACTGTTTTTT. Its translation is CASSQTRDGHEKLFF.

CDR3 in amino acids: CASRPGVNTGELFF. In DNA, the CDR3 is TGCGCCAGCCGTCCAGGGGTGAACACCGGGGAGCTGTTTTTT. The rearrangement links TRBV10-1 to TRBJ2-2; tentative D call: TRBD1 (6 bases). Trimming removed 8 bases at V and 1 base at J, with 11 bases between. The CDR3 is 14 residues long. Germline assignment: CDR1 WNHNN and CDR2 SYGVQD (reference sequence).

This CDR3 is CASSLGAGWDTGELFF. In DNA, the CDR3 is TGTGCCAGCAGTTTAGGGGCAGGGTGGGACACCGGGGAGCTGTTTTTT. The V gene is TRBV27, the J gene TRBJ2-2; weak D call: TRBD1 (5 bases). The length of the CDR3 is 16 residues. Trimming shortened V by 2 bases and J by 3 bases, and 13 bases separated the two germline ends. Looked up from germline, CDR1 is MNHEY and CDR2 is SMNVEV (reference sequence).

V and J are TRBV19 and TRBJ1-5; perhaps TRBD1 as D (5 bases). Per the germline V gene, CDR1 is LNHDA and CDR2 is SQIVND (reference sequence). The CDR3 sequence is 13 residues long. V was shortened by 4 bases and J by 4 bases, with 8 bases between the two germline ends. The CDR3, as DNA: TGTGCCAGTAGTACGGGACGGAATCAGCCCCAGCATTTT. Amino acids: CASSTGRNQPQHF.

The CDR3 nucleotides read TGTGCCAGTAGTGCCAAGTGGGGGGTCGGCACTGAAGCTTTCTTT. Translating it yields CASSAKWGVGTEAFF. The chain joins TRBV19 to TRBJ1-1, with D tentatively TRBD1 (5 bases). Germline V lookup: CDR1 LNHDA, CDR2 SQIVND (reference sequence). Trimming shortened V by 5 bases and J by 4 bases, and 17 bases separated the two germline ends. The length of the CDR3 is 15 residues.

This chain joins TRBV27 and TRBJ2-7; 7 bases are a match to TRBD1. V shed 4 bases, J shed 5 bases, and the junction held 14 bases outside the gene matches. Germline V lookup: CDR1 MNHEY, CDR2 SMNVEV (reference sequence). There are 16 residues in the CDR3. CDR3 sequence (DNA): TGTGCCAGCAGTTCGCCCGCGACAGGGTTCATCCACGAGCAGTACTTC. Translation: CASSSPATGFIHEQYF.

Here the CDR3 DNA reads TGCGCCAGCAGCTTGCAGGGGTCCCGCACAGATACGCAGTATTTT. It is translated as CASSLQGSRTDTQYF. The J gene is TRBJ2-3, the V gene TRBV5-1; weak D call: TRBD1 (6 bases). Germline CDR1 reads SGHRS; CDR2 reads YFSETQ. The CDR3 is made up of 15 amino acids. V lost 1 base and J 1 base, leaving 10 bases between the germline ends.